This T cell receptor beta chain was retrieved from a study of blood T cell repertoires in COVID-19. Study in general: Whether acute or convalescent, the COVID-19 samples came from the United States, Italy and Spain.

As processed by the authors: Reference gene primer amplification yielded estimated nucleated cell counts. Libraries were prepared by immunoSEQ multiplex PCR; TCRdb keeps only in-frame clonotypes and omits some of them. D and trimming were read from the DNA, whereas the V and J calls and clone size are those reported in that table. The sample holds some 300,000 clones, roughly 88% seen once. V trimming: 10 bases; J trimming: 4 bases; junction bases outside the gene matches: 10. This CDR3 has 14 residues. Germline V gives CDR1 ENHRY, CDR2 SYGVKD. The specimen was peripheral blood. The chain couples TRBV10-3 to TRBJ2-3; TRBD2 matches at 8 bases. The source is a woman in her twenties or thirties who had recovered from COVID-19. The CDR3 nucleotides are TGTGCCACCAGGGTGGGACTAGACCCAGATACGCAGTATTTT. Its protein is CATRVGLDPDTQYF.